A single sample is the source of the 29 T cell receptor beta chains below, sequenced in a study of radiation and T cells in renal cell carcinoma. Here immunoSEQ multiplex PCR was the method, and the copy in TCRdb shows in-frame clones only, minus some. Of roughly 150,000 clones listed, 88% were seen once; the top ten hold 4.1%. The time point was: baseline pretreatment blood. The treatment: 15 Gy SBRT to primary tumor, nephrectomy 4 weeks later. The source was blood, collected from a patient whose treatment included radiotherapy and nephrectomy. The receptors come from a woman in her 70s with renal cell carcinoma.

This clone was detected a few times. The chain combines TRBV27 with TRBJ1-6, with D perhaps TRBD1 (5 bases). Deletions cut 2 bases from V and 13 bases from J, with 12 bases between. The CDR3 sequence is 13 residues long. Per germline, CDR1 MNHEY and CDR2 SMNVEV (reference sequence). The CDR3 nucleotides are TGTGCCAGCAGTTTAGTTCCAGGGCCGCCCCTCCACTTT. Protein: CASSLVPGPPLHF.

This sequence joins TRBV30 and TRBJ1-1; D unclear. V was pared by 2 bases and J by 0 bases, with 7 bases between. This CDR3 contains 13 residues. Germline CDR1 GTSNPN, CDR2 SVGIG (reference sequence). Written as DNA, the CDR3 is TGTGCCTGGAGTCTTAGACTGAACACTGAAGCTTTCTTT. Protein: CAWSLRLNTEAFF.

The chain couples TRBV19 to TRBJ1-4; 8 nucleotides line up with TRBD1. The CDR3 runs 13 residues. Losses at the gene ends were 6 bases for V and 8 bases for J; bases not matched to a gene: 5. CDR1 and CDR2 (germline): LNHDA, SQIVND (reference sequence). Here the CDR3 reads CASSQGALEKLFF. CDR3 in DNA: TGTGCCAGTAGCCAGGGGGCTCTGGAAAAACTGTTTTTT.

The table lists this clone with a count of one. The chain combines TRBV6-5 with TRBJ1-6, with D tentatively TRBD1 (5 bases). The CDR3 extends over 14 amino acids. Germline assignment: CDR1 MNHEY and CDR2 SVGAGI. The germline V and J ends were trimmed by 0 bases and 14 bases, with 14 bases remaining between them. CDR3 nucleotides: TGTGCCAGCAGTTACTCCGGGGACCAAGGGACCCTCCACTTT. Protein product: CASSYSGDQGTLHF.

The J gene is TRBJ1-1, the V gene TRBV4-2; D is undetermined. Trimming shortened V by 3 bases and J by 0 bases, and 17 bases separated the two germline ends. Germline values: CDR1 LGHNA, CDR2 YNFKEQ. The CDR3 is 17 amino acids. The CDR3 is CASSHPPGRTLNTEAFF. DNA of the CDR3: TGTGCCAGCAGCCATCCCCCTGGACGGACTCTGAACACTGAAGCTTTCTTT.

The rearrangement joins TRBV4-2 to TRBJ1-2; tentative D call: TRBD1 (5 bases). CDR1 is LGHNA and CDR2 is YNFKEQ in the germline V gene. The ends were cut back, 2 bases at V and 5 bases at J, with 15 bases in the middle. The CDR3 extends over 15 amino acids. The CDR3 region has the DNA TGTGCCAGCAGCCAAAAATTGGGGGAACCGTATGGCTACACCTTC. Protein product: CASSQKLGEPYGYTF.

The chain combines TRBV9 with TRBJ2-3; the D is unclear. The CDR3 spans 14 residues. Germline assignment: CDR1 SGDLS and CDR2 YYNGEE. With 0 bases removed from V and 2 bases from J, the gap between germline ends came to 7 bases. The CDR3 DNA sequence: TGTGCCAGCAGCGTAGGGCAGCTCACAGATACGCAGTATTTT. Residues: CASSVGQLTDTQYF.

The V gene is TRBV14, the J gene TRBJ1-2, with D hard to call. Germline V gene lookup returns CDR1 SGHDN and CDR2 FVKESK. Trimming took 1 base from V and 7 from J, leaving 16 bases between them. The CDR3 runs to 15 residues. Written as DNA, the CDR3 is TGTGCCAGCAGCCAAGGAAGGCAGGCCCTCTCTGGCTACACCTTC. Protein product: CASSQGRQALSGYTF. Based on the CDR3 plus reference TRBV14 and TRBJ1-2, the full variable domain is EAGVTQFPSHSVIEKGQTVTLRCDPISGHDNLYWYRRVMGKEIKFLLHFVKESKQDESGMPNNRFLAERTGGTYSTLKVQPAELEDSGVYFCASSQGRQALSGYTFGSGTRLTVV.

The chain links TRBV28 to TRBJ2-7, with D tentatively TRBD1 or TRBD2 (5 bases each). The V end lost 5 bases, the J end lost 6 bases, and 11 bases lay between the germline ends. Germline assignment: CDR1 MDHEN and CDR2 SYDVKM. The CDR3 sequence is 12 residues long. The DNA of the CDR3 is TGTGCCAGCAGTCCCCAGAGGGGCGAGCAGTACTTC. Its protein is CASSPQRGEQYF.

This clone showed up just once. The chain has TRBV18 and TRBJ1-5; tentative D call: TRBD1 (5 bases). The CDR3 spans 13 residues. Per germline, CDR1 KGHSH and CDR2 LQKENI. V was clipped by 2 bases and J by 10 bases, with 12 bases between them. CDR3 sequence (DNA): TGTGCCAGCTCACCATCGGACGGGGACCCCCAGCATTTT. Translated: CASSPSDGDPQHF.

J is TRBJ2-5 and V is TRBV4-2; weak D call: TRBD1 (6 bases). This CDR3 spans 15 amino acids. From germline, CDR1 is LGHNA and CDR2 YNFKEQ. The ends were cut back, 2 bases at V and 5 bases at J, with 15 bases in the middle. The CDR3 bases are TGTGCCAGCAGCCAAACTCCGGACAGATCCGAGACCCAGTACTTC. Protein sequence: CASSQTPDRSETQYF.

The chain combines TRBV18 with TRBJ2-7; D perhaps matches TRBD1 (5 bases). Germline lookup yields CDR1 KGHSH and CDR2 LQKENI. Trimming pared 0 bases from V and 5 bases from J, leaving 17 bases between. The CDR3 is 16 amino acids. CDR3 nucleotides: TGTGCCAGCTCACCACCAGGGGTCCGAATAAGCCACGAGCAGTACTTC. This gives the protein CASSPPGVRISHEQYF. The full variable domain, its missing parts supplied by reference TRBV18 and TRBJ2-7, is NAGVMQNPRHLVRRRGQEARLRCSPMKGHSHVYWYRQLPEEGLKFMVYLQKENIIDESGMPKERFSAEFPKEGPSILRIQQVVRGDSAAYFCASSPPGVRISHEQYFGPGTRLTVT.

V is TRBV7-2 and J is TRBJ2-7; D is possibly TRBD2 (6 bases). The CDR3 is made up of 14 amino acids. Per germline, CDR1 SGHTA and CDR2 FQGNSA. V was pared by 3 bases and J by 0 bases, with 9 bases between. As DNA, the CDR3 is TGTGCCAGCAGCTTTCCCGGGAGCTCCTACGAGCAGTACTTC. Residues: CASSFPGSSYEQYF. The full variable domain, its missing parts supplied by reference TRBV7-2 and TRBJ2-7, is GAGVSQSPSNKVTEKGKDVELRCDPISGHTALYWYRQSLGQGLEFLIYFQGNSAPDKSGLPSDRFSAERTGGSVSTLTIQRTQQEDSAVYLCASSFPGSSYEQYFGPGTRLTVT.

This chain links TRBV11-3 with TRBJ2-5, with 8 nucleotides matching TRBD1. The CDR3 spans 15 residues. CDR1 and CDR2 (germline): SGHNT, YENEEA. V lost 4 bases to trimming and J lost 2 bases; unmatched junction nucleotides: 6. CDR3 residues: CASSSTGTGQETQYF. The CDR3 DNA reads TGTGCCAGCAGCTCAACCGGGACAGGACAAGAGACCCAGTACTTC. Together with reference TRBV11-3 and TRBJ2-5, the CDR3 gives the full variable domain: EAGVVQSPRYKIIEKKQPVAFWCNPISGHNTLYWYLQNLGQGPELLIRYENEEAVDDSQLPKDRFSAERLKGVDSTLKIQPAELGDSAVYLCASSSTGTGQETQYFGPGTRLLVL.

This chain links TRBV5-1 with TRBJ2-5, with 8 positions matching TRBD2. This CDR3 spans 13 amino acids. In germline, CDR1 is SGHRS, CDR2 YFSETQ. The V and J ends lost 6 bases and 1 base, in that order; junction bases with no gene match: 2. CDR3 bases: TGCGCCAGCATCGGGGGGGGCCAAGAGACCCAGTACTTC. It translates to CASIGGGQETQYF.

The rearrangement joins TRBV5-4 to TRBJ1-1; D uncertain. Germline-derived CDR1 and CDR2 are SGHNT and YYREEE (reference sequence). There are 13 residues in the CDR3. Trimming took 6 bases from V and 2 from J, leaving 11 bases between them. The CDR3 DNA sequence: TGTGCCAGCAACTCGCAGCTAAACACTGAAGCTTTCTTT. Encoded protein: CASNSQLNTEAFF.

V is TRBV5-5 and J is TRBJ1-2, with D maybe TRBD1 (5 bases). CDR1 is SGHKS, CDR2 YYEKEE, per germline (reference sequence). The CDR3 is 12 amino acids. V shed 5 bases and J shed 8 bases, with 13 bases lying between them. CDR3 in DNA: TGTGCCAGCAGACTTAGGGGCGACGGCTACACCTTC. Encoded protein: CASRLRGDGYTF.

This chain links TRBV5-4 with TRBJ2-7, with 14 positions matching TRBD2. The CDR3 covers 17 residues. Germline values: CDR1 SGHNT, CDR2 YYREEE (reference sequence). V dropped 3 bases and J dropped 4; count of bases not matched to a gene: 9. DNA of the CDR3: TGTGCCAGCAGCTCCTGGAGGGGACTAGCGGGGGAGTACGAGCAGTACTTC. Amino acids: CASSSWRGLAGEYEQYF.

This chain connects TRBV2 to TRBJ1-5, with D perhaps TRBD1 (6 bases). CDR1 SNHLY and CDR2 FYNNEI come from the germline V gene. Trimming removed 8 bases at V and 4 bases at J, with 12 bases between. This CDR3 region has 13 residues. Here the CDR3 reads CASLGQENQPQHF. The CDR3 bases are TGTGCCAGCTTGGGACAAGAAAATCAGCCCCAGCATTTT.

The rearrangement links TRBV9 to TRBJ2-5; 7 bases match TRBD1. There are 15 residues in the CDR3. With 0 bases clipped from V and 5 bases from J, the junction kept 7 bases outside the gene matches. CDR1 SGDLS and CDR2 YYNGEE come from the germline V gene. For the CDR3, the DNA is TGTGCCAGCAGCGTAGACAGGGGTTGGATGGAGACCCAGTACTTC. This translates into CASSVDRGWMETQYF.

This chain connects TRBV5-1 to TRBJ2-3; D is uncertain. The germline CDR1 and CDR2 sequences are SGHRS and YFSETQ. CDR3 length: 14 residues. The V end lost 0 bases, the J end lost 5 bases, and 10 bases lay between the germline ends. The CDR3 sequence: CASSLAQREDTQYF. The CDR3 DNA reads TGCGCCAGCAGCTTGGCACAGCGTGAAGATACGCAGTATTTT.

CDR3 bases: TGTGCCAGCAGCCCCTTAGGACGCCAGGGCTATGGCTACACCTTC. Encoded protein: CASSPLGRQGYGYTF. V gene TRBV7-3 combines with J gene TRBJ1-2; a weak D match, TRBD1 (5 bases). V lost 5 bases and J 4 bases, leaving 17 bases between the germline ends. The CDR3 covers 15 residues. CDR1 is SGHTA, CDR2 FQGTGA, per germline. The variable domain in full, with the rest retrieved from reference TRBV7-3 and TRBJ1-2, is GAGVSQTPSNKVTEKGKYVELRCDPISGHTALYWYRQSLGQGPEFLIYFQGTGAADDSGLPNDRFFAVRPEGSVSTLKIQRTERGDSAVYLCASSPLGRQGYGYTFGSGTRLTVV.

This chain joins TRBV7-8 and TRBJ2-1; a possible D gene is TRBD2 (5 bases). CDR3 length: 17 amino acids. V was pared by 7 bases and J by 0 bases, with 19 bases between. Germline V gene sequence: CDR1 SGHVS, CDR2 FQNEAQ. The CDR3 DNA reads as TGTGCCAGCACCCCATGGGGAGCTAAGAGCTCCTACAATGAGCAGTTCTTC. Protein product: CASTPWGAKSSYNEQFF.

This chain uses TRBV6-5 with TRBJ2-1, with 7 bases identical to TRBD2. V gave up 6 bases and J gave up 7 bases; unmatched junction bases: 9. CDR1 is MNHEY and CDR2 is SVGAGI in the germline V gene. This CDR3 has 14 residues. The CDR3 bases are TGTGCCAGCAGACAACTTGGGGGACTAAATGAGCAGTTCTTC. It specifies CASRQLGGLNEQFF.

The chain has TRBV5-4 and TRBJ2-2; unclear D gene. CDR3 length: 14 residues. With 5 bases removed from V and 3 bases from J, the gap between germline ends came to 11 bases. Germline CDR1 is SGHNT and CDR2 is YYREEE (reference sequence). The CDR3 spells CASRVSRDTGELFF. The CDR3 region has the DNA TGTGCCAGCAGGGTGTCTAGAGACACCGGGGAGCTGTTTTTT.

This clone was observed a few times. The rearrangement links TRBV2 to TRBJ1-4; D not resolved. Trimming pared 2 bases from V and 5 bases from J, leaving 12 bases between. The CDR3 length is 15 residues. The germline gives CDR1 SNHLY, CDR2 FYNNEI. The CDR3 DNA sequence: TGTGCCAGCAGTGAACAGGACGGCGAGAATGAAAAACTGTTTTTT. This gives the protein CASSEQDGENEKLFF. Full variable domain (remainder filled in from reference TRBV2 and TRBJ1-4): EPEVTQTPSHQVTQMGQEVILRCVPISNHLYFYWYRQILGQKVEFLVSFYNNEISEKSEIFDDQFSVERPDGSNFTLKIRSTKLEDSAMYFCASSEQDGENEKLFFGSGTQLSVL.

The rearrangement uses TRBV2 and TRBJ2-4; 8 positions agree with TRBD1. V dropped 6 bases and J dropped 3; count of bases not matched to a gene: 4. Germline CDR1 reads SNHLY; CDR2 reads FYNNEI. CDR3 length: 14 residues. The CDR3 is CASRKDRDKNIQYF. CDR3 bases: TGTGCCAGCAGGAAGGACAGGGACAAAAACATTCAGTACTTC.

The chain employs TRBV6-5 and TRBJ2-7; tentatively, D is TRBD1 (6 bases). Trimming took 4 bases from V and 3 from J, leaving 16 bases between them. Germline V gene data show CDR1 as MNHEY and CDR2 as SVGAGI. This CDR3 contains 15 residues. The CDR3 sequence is CASSFPGAGGYEQYF. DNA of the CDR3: TGTGCCAGCAGTTTCCCAGGGGCTGGGGGCTACGAGCAGTACTTC.

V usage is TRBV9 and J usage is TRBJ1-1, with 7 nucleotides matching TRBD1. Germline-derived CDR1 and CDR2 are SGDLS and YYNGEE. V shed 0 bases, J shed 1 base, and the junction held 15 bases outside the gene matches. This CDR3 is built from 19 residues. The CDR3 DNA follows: TGTGCCAGCAGCGTAGGTAGTGGCAGGGGGGGATTAAAGAACACTGAAGCTTTCTTT. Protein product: CASSVGSGRGGLKNTEAFF.